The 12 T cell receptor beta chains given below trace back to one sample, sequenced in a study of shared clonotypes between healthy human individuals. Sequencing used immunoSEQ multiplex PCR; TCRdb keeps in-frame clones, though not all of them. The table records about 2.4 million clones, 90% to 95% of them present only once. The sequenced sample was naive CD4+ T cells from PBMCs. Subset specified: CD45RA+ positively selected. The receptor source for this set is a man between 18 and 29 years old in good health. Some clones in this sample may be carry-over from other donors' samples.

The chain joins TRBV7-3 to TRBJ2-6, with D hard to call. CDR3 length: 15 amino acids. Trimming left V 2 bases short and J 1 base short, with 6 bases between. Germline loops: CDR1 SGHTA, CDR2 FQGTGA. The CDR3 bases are TGTGCCAGCAGCTTATTTACTTCTGGGGCCAACGTCCTGACTTTC. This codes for CASSLFTSGANVLTF. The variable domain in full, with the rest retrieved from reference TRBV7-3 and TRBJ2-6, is GAGVSQTPSNKVTEKGKYVELRCDPISGHTALYWYRQSLGQGPEFLIYFQGTGAADDSGLPNDRFFAVRPEGSVSTLKIQRTERGDSAVYLCASSLFTSGANVLTFGAGSRLTVL.

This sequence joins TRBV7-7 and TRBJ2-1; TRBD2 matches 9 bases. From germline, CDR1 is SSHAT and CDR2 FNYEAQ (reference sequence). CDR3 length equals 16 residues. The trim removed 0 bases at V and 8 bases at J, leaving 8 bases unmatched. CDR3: CASSLAVAGDRDEQFF. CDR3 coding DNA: TGTGCCAGCAGCTTAGCAGTAGCGGGAGATCGGGATGAGCAGTTCTTC.

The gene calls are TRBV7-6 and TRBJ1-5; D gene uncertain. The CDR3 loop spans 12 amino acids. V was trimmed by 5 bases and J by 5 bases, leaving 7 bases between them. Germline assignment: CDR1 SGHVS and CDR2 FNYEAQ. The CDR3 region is CASSQPDQPQHF. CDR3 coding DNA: TGTGCCAGCAGCCAACCCGATCAGCCCCAGCATTTT. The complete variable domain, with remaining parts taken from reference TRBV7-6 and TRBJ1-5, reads GAGVSQSPRYKVTKRGQDVALRCDPISGHVSLYWYRQALGQGPEFLTYFNYEAQQDKSGLPNDRFSAERPEGSISTLTIQRTEQRDSAMYRCASSQPDQPQHFGDGTRLSIL.

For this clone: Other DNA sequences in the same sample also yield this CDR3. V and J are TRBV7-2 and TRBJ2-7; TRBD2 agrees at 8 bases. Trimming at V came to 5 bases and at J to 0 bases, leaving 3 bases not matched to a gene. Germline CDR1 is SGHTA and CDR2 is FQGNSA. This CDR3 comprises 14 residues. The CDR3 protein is CASSLGGASYEQYF. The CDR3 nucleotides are TGTGCCAGCAGCCTCGGGGGGGCCTCCTACGAGCAGTACTTC.

The CDR3 here is CASRTFFRQNYGYTF. CDR3 DNA: TGTGCCAGCAGAACCTTTTTCCGACAGAACTATGGCTACACCTTC. The chain joins TRBV28 to TRBJ1-2; weak D call: TRBD1 (5 bases). The germline V and J ends were trimmed by 6 bases and 2 bases, with 16 bases remaining between them. CDR1 is MDHEN and CDR2 is SYDVKM in the germline V gene. The length of the CDR3 is 15 residues.

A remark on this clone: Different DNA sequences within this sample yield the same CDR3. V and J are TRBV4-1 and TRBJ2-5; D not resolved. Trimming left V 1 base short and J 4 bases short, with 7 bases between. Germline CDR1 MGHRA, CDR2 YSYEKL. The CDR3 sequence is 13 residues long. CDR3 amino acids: CASSQAPTETQYF. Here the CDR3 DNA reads TGCGCCAGCAGCCAAGCTCCTACAGAGACCCAGTACTTC.

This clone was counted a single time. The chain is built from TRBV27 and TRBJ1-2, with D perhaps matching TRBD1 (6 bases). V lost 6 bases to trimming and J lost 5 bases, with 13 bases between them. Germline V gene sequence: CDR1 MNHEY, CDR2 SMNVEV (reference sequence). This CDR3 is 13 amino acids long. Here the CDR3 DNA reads TGTGCCAGCAGCCTGGACAGCAAATATGGCTACACCTTC. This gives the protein CASSLDSKYGYTF.

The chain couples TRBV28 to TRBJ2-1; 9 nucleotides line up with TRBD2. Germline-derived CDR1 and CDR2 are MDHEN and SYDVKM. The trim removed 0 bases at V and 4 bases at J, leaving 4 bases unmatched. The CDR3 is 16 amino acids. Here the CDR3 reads CASSLWPSGAYNEQFF. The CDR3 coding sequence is TGTGCCAGCAGTTTATGGCCTAGCGGGGCTTACAATGAGCAGTTCTTC.

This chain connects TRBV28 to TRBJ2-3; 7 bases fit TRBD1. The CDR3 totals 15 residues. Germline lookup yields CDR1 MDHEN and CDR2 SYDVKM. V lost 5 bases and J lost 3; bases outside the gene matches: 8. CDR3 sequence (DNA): TGTGCCAGCAGTATGCAGACAGGGCCGACAGATACGCAGTATTTT. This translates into CASSMQTGPTDTQYF.

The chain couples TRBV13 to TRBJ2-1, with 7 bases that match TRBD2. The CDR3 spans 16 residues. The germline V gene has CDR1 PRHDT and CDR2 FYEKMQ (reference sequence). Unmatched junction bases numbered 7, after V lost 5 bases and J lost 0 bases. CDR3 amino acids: CASSGQRGSSYNEQFF. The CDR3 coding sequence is TGTGCCAGCAGCGGTCAGCGGGGTAGCTCCTACAATGAGCAGTTCTTC.

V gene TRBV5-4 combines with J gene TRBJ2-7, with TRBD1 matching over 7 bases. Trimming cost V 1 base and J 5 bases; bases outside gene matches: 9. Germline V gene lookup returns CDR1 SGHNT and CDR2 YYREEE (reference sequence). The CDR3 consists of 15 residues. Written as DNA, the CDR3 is TGTGCCAGCAGCTTGCCGACAGGGAAATCAAACGAGCAGTACTTC. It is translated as CASSLPTGKSNEQYF. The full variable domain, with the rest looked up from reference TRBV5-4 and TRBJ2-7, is ETGVTQSPTHLIKTRGQQVTLRCSSQSGHNTVSWYQQALGQGPQFIFQYYREEENGRGNFPPRFSGLQFPNYSSELNVNALELDDSALYLCASSLPTGKSNEQYFGPGTRLTVT.

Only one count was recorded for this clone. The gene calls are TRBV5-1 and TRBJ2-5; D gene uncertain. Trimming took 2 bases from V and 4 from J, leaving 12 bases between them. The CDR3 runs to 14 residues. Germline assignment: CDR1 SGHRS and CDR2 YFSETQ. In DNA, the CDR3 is TGCGCCAGCAGCTTCTACGGGCCCCCAGAGACCCAGTACTTC. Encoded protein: CASSFYGPPETQYF.